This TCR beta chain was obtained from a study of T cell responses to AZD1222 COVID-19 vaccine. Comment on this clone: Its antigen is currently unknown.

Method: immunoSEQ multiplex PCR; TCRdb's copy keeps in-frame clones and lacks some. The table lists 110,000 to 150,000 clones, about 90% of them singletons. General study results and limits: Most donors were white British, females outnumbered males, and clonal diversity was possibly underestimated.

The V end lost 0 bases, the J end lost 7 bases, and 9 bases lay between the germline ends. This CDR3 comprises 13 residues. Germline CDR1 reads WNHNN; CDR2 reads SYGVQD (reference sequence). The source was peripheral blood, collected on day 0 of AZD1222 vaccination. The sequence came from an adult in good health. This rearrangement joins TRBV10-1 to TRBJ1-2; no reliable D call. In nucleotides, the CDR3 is TGCGCCAGCAGTGAGTCAGGGTTTGCTGGCTACACCTTC. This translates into CASSESGFAGYTF.